The present entry profiles one T cell receptor beta chain with its context. The antigen is undetermined. The germline V and J ends were trimmed by 4 bases and 4 bases, with 17 bases remaining between them. Germline loops: CDR1 SGHKS, CDR2 YYEKEE (reference sequence). This CDR3 is built from 16 residues. The naive CD8 population came from CD45RO-negative cells selected for CCR7, without terminally differentiated effector memory CD45RA+ cells. This specimen comes from a study of shared clonotypes between healthy human individuals. Study-level points and caveats: Sampling used blood alone; tissue repertoires probably differ.

Samples underwent the assay at deep level. Generated by immunoSEQ multiplex PCR, the TCRdb table keeps only in-frame clones and is missing some. The table has over 800,000 clones, approximately 92% seen once. What was sequenced was naive CD8+ T cells sorted from blood. The chain combines TRBV5-5 with TRBJ2-2, with unresolved D. This sequence originates from a man aged 25 to 40 in good health. CDR3: CASSLRDSLFTGELFF. The CDR3 region has the DNA TGTGCCAGCAGCCTTCGTGACTCCCTGTTCACCGGGGAGCTGTTTTTT.